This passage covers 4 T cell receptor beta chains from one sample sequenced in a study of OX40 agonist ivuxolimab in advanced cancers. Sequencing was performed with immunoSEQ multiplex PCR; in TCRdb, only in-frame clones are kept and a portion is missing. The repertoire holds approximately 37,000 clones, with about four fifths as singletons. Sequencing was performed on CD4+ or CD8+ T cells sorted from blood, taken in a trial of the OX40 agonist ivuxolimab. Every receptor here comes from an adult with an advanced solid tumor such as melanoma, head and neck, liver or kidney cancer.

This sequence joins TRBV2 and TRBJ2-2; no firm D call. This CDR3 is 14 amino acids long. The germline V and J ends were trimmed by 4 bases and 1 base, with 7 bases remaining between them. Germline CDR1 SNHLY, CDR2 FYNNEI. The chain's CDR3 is CASSVRGNTGELFF. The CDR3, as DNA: TGTGCCAGCAGTGTGAGAGGGAACACCGGGGAGCTGTTTTTT.

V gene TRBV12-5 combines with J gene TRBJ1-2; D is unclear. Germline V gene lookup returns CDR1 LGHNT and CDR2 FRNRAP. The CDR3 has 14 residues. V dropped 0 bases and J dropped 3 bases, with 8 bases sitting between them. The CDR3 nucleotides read TGTGCTAGTGGTTTGGTACCCACAGACTATGGCTACACCTTC. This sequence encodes CASGLVPTDYGYTF.

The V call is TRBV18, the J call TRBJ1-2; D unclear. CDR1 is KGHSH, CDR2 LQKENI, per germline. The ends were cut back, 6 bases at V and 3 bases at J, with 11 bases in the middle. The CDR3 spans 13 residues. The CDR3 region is CASSPTDYYGYTF. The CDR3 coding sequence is TGTGCCAGCTCGCCCACGGATTACTATGGCTACACCTTC.

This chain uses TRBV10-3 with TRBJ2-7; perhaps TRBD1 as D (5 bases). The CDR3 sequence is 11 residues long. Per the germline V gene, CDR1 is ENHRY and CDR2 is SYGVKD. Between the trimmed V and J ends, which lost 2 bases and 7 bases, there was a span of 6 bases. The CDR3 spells CAISEAGEQYF. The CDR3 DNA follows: TGTGCCATCAGTGAGGCAGGGGAGCAGTACTTC.